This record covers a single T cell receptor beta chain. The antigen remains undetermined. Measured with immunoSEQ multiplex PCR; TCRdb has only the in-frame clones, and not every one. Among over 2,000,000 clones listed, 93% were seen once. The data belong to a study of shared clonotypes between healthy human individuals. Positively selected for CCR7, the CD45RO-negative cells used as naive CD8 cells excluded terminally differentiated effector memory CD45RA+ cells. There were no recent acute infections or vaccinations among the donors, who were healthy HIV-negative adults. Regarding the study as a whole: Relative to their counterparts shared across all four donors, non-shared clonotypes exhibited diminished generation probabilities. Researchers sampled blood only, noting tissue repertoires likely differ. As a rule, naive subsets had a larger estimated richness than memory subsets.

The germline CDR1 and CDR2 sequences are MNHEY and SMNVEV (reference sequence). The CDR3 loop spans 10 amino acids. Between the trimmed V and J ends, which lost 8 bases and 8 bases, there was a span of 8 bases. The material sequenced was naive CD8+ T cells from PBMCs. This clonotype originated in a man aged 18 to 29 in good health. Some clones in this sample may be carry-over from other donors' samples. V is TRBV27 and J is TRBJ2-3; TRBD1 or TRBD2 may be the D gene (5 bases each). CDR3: CASGDATQYF. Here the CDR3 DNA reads TGTGCCAGCGGGGACGCTACGCAGTATTTT.